Listed here is a single T cell receptor (beta chain). This record belongs to a study of blood T cell repertoires in COVID-19. Across the study: PBMCs, B-cell-depleted T cells, or T cells provided the cDNA or gDNA that made up the material.

Measured with immunoSEQ multiplex PCR; TCRdb has only the in-frame clones, and not every one. The repertoire consists of about 220,000 clones, with 80% to 90% occurring once and the leading ten covering roughly 15%. The CDR3 totals 15 residues. The V gene's germline CDR1 is SGHNT and CDR2 YYREEE (reference sequence). V lost 0 bases to trimming and J lost 0 bases, with 7 bases between them. Researchers sorted participants into cohorts using their self-reported clinical history. The rearrangement joins TRBV5-4 to TRBJ2-1, with D hard to call. This TCR was sampled from a woman aged 45-60 years with acute COVID-19. Sequenced sample: PBMCs or T cells enriched from blood (not recorded which). This chain's CDR3 is CASSLDRNSYNEQFF. CDR3 bases: TGTGCCAGCAGCTTGGACAGAAACTCCTACAATGAGCAGTTCTTC.